One and the same sample provided the 5 T cell receptor beta chains below, sequenced in a study of T-cell reconstitution after alpha-beta-depleted transplantation in children. Unique molecular identifiers were incorporated into the prepared TCRbeta library. TCRdb reprocessed the PCR reads with MiXCR, giving one entry per CDR3 protein. The data hold 480,000 or so distinct CDR3 sequences, with more than 9% observed a single time. The sequenced sample was PBMCs, obtained before TCRalphabeta/CD19-depleted stem cell transplant. Receptor source: a child aged 2 to 15 with inherited bone marrow failure, due to receive a stem cell transplant.

This clonotype was seen at least ten times. The chain is built from TRBV6-2 or TRBV6-3 and TRBJ2-1; D remains ambiguous. Germline V CDR1 and CDR2: MNHEY, SVGEGT. V gave up 7 bases and J gave up 5 bases, with 6 bases separating them. The CDR3 length is 11 residues. As DNA, the CDR3 is TGTGCCAGCACCCGGAACAATGAGCAGTTCTTC. Amino acids: CASTRNNEQFF.

This rearrangement joins TRBV12-3 or TRBV12-4 to TRBJ1-5; no clear D. The CDR3 loop spans 14 amino acids. The V end was cut by 6 bases, the J end by 4 bases, with 13 bases between. The CDR3 region is CASSRPELNQPQHF. CDR3 DNA sequence: TGTGCCAGCAGCCGACCCGAACTTAATCAGCCCCAGCATTTT.

The gene calls are TRBV20-1 and TRBJ2-1, with 7 bases aligning to TRBD2. The CDR3 contains 16 residues. In germline, CDR1 is DFQATT, CDR2 SNEGSKA (reference sequence). Losses at the gene ends were 5 bases for V and 0 bases for J; bases not matched to a gene: 10. The CDR3 loop is CSAHYTTSVSYNEQFF. The CDR3 DNA is TGCAGTGCTCACTACACCACTAGCGTCTCCTACAATGAGCAGTTCTTC.

This clonotype was observed at least ten times. This sequence joins TRBV4-3 and TRBJ2-2; D is undetermined. V lost 6 bases to trimming and J lost 2 bases, with 10 bases between them. Germline CDR1 is LGHNA and CDR2 is YSLEER. There are 14 residues in the CDR3. CDR3 nucleotide sequence: TGCGCCAGCAGTAACGGTGGTAACACCGGGGAGCTGTTTTTT. Amino acids: CASSNGGNTGELFF.

This clonotype was detected many times. The rearrangement links TRBV5-1 to TRBJ2-7; perhaps D is TRBD1 or TRBD2 (6 bases each). Germline V gene sequence: CDR1 SGHRS, CDR2 YFSETQ. V shed 6 bases and J shed 1 base, with 11 bases lying between them. The CDR3 spans 13 residues. The CDR3 coding sequence is TGCGCCAGCAAGGGGGGCCCATCCTACGAGCAGTACTTC. It encodes CASKGGPSYEQYF. Full variable domain (missing parts from reference TRBV5-1 and TRBJ2-7): KAGVTQTPRYLIKTRGQQVTLSCSPISGHRSVSWYQQTPGQGLQFLFEYFSETQRNKGNFPGRFSGRQFSNSRSEMNVSTLELGDSALYLCASKGGPSYEQYFGPGTRLTVT.